This T cell receptor beta chain was obtained from a study of CD8 T cells in ankylosing spondylitis. Quantitative 5'-RACE with molecular barcodes was used to make the TCR beta libraries. TCRdb reprocessed the 5' RACE reads with MiXCR, giving one entry per CDR3 protein. The top ten hold 0.85% to 1% of the sample, which has 450,000 or so distinct CDR3 sequences, 25% to 30% seen once. General study results and limits: A TCR beta motif of fewer than ten highly homologous variants appeared characteristic of ankylosing spondylitis blood. Matched ankylosing spondylitis synovial fluid reportedly contained a significantly enriched population of disease-linked clones.

About this clonotype: Its antigen is not known.

This sequence originates from a male donor with ankylosing spondylitis. The sequenced sample was blood, either unsorted or a sorted T cell fraction (not recorded which).

This CDR3 is CASSRGFISGLNNEQFF. Here the CDR3 DNA reads TGTGCCAGCAGCCGGGGATTTATTAGCGGTCTAAACAATGAGCAGTTCTTC. The J gene is TRBJ2-1, the V gene TRBV11-2, with D tentatively TRBD2 (6 bases). V lost 5 bases, J lost 5 bases, and 22 bases lay in between. There are 17 residues in the CDR3. The germline V gene has CDR1 SGHAT and CDR2 FQNNGV.